This entry concerns a single T cell receptor beta chain. Original processing methods: Quantification of nucleated cells was approximated via reference gene primer amplification. Profiling relied on immunoSEQ multiplex PCR, and the TCRdb table lists in-frame clones only, not all of them. V and J calls and clone size are given by that table; D and trimming were obtained from the DNA. There are some 400,000 clones in the sample; 85% to 90% occur only once, and roughly 6.8% lies in the top ten. This specimen comes from a study of blood T cell repertoires in COVID-19. About the research overall: Acute and convalescent COVID-19 specimens originated in the United States, Italy and Spain. Sample material is recorded as cDNA or gDNA derived from T cells, B-cell-depleted T cells, or PBMCs.

The sequencing input was peripheral blood. The sequence was collected from a man younger than 35 with active or convalescent COVID-19.

In DNA form, the CDR3 reads TGTGCCAGCGGGGGCGGAGATCCCCTGGCCGGGGAGCTGTTTTTT. It specifies CASGGGDPLAGELFF. This rearrangement joins TRBV9 to TRBJ2-2; D is possibly TRBD1 (6 bases). CDR3 length: 15 residues. Trimming stripped 7 bases from V and 6 bases from J, with 19 bases between. Germline loops: CDR1 SGDLS, CDR2 YYNGEE.